What follows are 14 T cell receptor beta chains derived from one specimen sequenced in a study of blood T cell repertoires in COVID-19. Using immunoSEQ multiplex PCR, the repertoire was profiled, and TCRdb retains in-frame clones only, with some absent. The sample comprises roughly 60,000 clones, 72% of which are singletons, and more than 4% rests with the top ten. Sequenced sample: peripheral blood. The receptors shown here come from a woman aged 65 to 85 with COVID-19, enrolled during active disease.

V gene TRBV7-2 combines with J gene TRBJ2-3; 8 nucleotides match TRBD1. Germline CDR1 reads SGHTA; CDR2 reads FQGNSA. Trimming removed 1 base from V and 4 bases from J; junction bases left unmatched: 1. CDR3 length: 14 amino acids. The CDR3 here is CASSLGDRPDTQYF. Here the CDR3 DNA reads TGTGCCAGCAGCTTAGGGGACAGGCCAGATACGCAGTATTTT.

V is TRBV7-2 and J is TRBJ2-4; TRBD1 aligns across 10 bases. The V and J ends lost 3 bases and 3 bases, in that order; junction bases with no gene match: 2. CDR1 is SGHTA and CDR2 is FQGNSA in the germline V gene. CDR3 size: 15 residues. CDR3 DNA sequence: TGTGCCAGCAGCTTGACAGGGGGCGGCAAAAACATTCAGTACTTC. Amino acid sequence: CASSLTGGGKNIQYF.

The chain combines TRBV2 with TRBJ2-3; tentatively, D is TRBD2 (6 bases). V dropped 4 bases and J dropped 5 bases, with 7 bases sitting between them. Germline assignment: CDR1 SNHLY and CDR2 FYNNEI. The CDR3 runs to 12 residues. The DNA of the CDR3 is TGTGCCAGCAGTGGGAGGGGAGATACGCAGTATTTT. Its translation: CASSGRGDTQYF.

The V call is TRBV19, the J call TRBJ1-5; TRBD1 matches 11 bases. CDR1 is LNHDA and CDR2 is SQIVND in the germline V gene (reference sequence). With 6 bases clipped from V and 7 bases from J, the junction kept 14 bases outside the gene matches. The CDR3 sequence is 17 residues long. Here the CDR3 reads CASRSLPDRGREQPQHF. CDR3 nucleotide sequence: TGTGCCAGTAGGAGCCTCCCGGACAGGGGGCGCGAACAGCCCCAGCATTTT.

The V and J genes are TRBV24-1 and TRBJ2-7; TRBD2 matches 13 bases. CDR1 and CDR2 from the germline V gene are KGHDR and SFDVKD. The CDR3 consists of 15 residues. V shed 4 bases, J shed 6 bases, and the junction held 5 bases outside the gene matches. The CDR3 here is CATSDSGLAGAEQYV. CDR3 sequence (DNA): TGTGCCACCAGTGACTCAGGACTAGCGGGAGCCGAGCAGTACGTC.

This sequence joins TRBV28 and TRBJ1-1; D remains ambiguous. The V gene's germline CDR1 is MDHEN and CDR2 SYDVKM. The germline V and J ends were trimmed by 4 bases and 5 bases, with 23 bases remaining between them. The CDR3 sequence is 17 residues long. CDR3 nucleotides: TGTGCCAGCAGTTCCCCCGGCGAGGGTGTCCAAATGACTGAAGCTTTCTTT. This sequence encodes CASSSPGEGVQMTEAFF.

The chain is built from TRBV3-1 (or the pseudogene TRBV3-2) and TRBJ2-1, with 12 nucleotides matching TRBD1. Germline CDR1 LGHDT, CDR2 YNNKEL (reference sequence). The trim removed 2 bases at V and 12 bases at J, leaving 20 bases unmatched. CDR3 length: 19 residues. CDR3 region: CASSQQTQSGTGGMLGQFF. The CDR3 DNA reads TGTGCCAGCAGCCAACAAACCCAGTCCGGGACAGGGGGCATGTTGGGGCAGTTCTTC.

This rearrangement joins TRBV9 to TRBJ1-2; TRBD1 matches 7 bases. The trim removed 4 bases at V and 1 base at J, leaving 13 bases unmatched. Germline lookup yields CDR1 SGDLS and CDR2 YYNGEE. The CDR3 length is 17 residues. The CDR3 nucleotides are TGTGCCAGCAGCCCCGGGACAGCCTGGCAGATTAACTATGGCTACACCTTC. This gives the protein CASSPGTAWQINYGYTF. The full variable domain, completed using reference TRBV9 and TRBJ1-2, is DSGVTQTPKHLITATGQRVTLRCSPRSGDLSVYWYQQSLDQGLQFLIQYYNGEERAKGNILERFSAQQFPDLHSELNLSSLELGDSALYFCASSPGTAWQINYGYTFGSGTRLTVV.

The chain joins TRBV7-2 to TRBJ1-6; 12 bases are shared with TRBD1. The CDR3 has 18 residues. V was pared by 5 bases and J by 5 bases, with 10 bases of the junction left unmatched. CDR1 SGHTA and CDR2 FQGNSA come from the germline V gene. Written as DNA, the CDR3 is TGTGCCAGCAGCACCAACCGGGACAGGGGGCTTAATAATTCACCCCTCCACTTT. Translation gives CASSTNRDRGLNNSPLHF.

This clone was counted only a few times. The chain links TRBV9 to TRBJ1-1; 7 bases match TRBD1. V lost 4 bases to trimming and J lost 4 bases; unmatched junction nucleotides: 7. The CDR3 has 14 residues. Germline values: CDR1 SGDLS, CDR2 YYNGEE. In DNA, the CDR3 is TGTGCCAGCAGCCCAGGGACAGCCCCCACTGAAGCTTTCTTT. This encodes CASSPGTAPTEAFF.

This chain joins TRBV29-1 and TRBJ1-1; 9 nucleotides align to TRBD1. CDR1 and CDR2 (germline): SQVTM, ANQGSEA. V lost 1 base to trimming and J lost 6 bases; unmatched junction nucleotides: 0. This CDR3 region has 12 residues. The CDR3: CSVEGTGAEAFF. DNA for the CDR3: TGCAGCGTTGAAGGGACAGGGGCTGAAGCTTTCTTT.

Many counts were recorded for this clone. The chain links TRBV19 to TRBJ2-7; the D gene is possibly TRBD2 (6 bases). Germline V lookup: CDR1 LNHDA, CDR2 SQIVND (reference sequence). The CDR3 is made up of 14 amino acids. V lost 1 base and J 2 bases, leaving 9 bases between the germline ends. The CDR3 here is CASSIGLGTYEQYV. DNA for the CDR3: TGTGCCAGTAGTATAGGACTAGGGACCTACGAGCAGTACGTC.

The V and J genes are TRBV10-3 and TRBJ1-6; the D gene is possibly TRBD1 (5 bases). Trimming took off 3 bases at V and 7 bases at J, with 7 bases between the two ends. Germline V CDR1 and CDR2: ENHRY, SYGVKD. The CDR3 is 13 residues long. CDR3 in amino acids: CAISDQGNSPLHF. The CDR3 DNA follows: TGTGCCATCAGTGATCAGGGAAATTCACCCCTCCACTTT.

This chain connects TRBV4-2 to TRBJ1-4, with a weak D call TRBD1 (5 bases). The ends were cut back, 5 bases at V and 0 bases at J, with 7 bases in the middle. From germline, CDR1 is LGHNA and CDR2 YNFKEQ. This CDR3 has 14 residues. The CDR3 DNA is TGTGCCAGCAGCGAACAGGCAACTAATGAAAAACTGTTTTTT. It encodes CASSEQATNEKLFF.